The 14 T cell receptor beta chains in this list originate from one sample, sequenced in a study of T cells in Graves' hyperthyroidism and ophthalmopathy. Authors of the study amplified TCR beta CDR3 regions from RNA transcripts. A first-round RT-PCR of the TCR CDR3 used the HTBI primer set. MiXCR, run by TCRdb on the multiplex PCR reads, gives a single entry per CDR3 protein. The table includes around 490,000 distinct CDR3 sequences, less than 20% detected once. The specimen sequenced was blood. All receptors derive from a man aged 35-49 years with Graves' ophthalmopathy.

In this sample, this clonotype turned up a few times. The chain has TRBV28 and TRBJ2-7; D might be TRBD2 (6 bases). V was shortened by 2 bases and J by 3 bases, with 23 bases between the two germline ends. CDR3 size: 18 residues. CDR1 and CDR2 from the germline V gene are MDHEN and SYDVKM. CDR3: CASSLRYMSSAGSYEQYF. The CDR3 DNA is TGTGCCAGCAGTTTACGTTATATGTCTAGCGCCGGCAGCTACGAGCAGTACTTC.

The gene calls are TRBV20-1 and TRBJ2-5; D unresolved. The ends were cut back, 3 bases at V and 2 bases at J, with 13 bases in the middle. The CDR3 is 14 amino acids. CDR1 is DFQATT, CDR2 SNEGSKA, per germline (reference sequence). DNA for the CDR3: TGCAGTGCTAGGGCCCCTTGGGGACAAGAGACCCAGTACTTC. Its translation is CSARAPWGQETQYF.

This CDR3 is CASSTAGQTSGANVLTF. Here the CDR3 DNA reads TGTGCCAGCAGCACAGCCGGACAAACCTCTGGGGCCAACGTCCTGACTTTC. V is TRBV7-3 and J is TRBJ2-6; a possible D gene is TRBD1 (5 bases). Trimming took 5 bases from V and 0 from J, leaving 14 bases between them. This CDR3 comprises 17 residues. The germline V gene has CDR1 SGHTA and CDR2 FQGTGA.

The chain employs TRBV5-1 and TRBJ1-2; D is unresolved. The V end lost 0 bases, the J end lost 7 bases, and 10 bases lay between the germline ends. CDR1 is SGHRS, CDR2 YFSETQ, per germline. CDR3 length: 13 residues. The CDR3 sequence: CASSLGGLIGYTF. In DNA, the CDR3 is TGCGCCAGCAGCTTGGGAGGGCTGATTGGCTACACCTTC.

This chain links TRBV20-1 with TRBJ2-7; 7 bases map to TRBD2. The CDR3 runs to 12 residues. The ends lost 6 bases at V and 1 base at J; junction bases unmatched: 3. Germline loops: CDR1 DFQATT, CDR2 SNEGSKA (reference sequence). CDR3 in DNA: TGCAGTGCGGCTAGCGGTTCCTACGAGCAGTACTTC. This gives the protein CSAASGSYEQYF.

This clonotype appeared a few times. This chain links TRBV19 with TRBJ2-7; TRBD1 matches at 10 bases. Germline CDR1 reads LNHDA; CDR2 reads SQIVND (reference sequence). J lost 2 bases, V lost 6 bases, and 7 bases had no gene match. The CDR3 extends over 15 amino acids. CDR3 sequence (DNA): TGTGCCAGTAGGGTAAGCGGACAGGGGGCCTACGAGCAGTACTTC. It codes for CASRVSGQGAYEQYF.

This clonotype showed up many times. J is TRBJ1-5 and V is TRBV20-1; D is unclear. Trimming removed 4 bases from V and 3 bases from J, with 19 bases in between. The CDR3 runs 16 residues. The V gene's germline CDR1 is DFQATT and CDR2 SNEGSKA (reference sequence). The CDR3 region is CSATGVGVSANQPQHF. DNA of the CDR3: TGCAGTGCTACTGGGGTTGGGGTGTCGGCCAATCAGCCCCAGCATTTT.

This clonotype was recorded at least ten times. V gene TRBV20-1 combines with J gene TRBJ2-7; the match to TRBD2 covers 8 bases. In germline, CDR1 is DFQATT, CDR2 SNEGSKA (reference sequence). The CDR3 consists of 15 residues. The J segment lost 3 bases and the V segment lost 2 bases, leaving 9 bases of the junction unmatched. This CDR3 reads CSARFLTSGYYEQYF. For the CDR3, the DNA is TGCAGTGCTAGATTTCTTACTAGCGGTTACTACGAGCAGTACTTC.

The V and J genes are TRBV4-1 and TRBJ2-1, with 14 nucleotides matching TRBD2. V lost 4 bases, J lost 6 bases, and 5 bases stayed unmatched. The germline CDR1 and CDR2 sequences are MGHRA and YSYEKL. The CDR3 length is 16 residues. The CDR3 is CASSRPGTSGSNEQFF. In DNA form, the CDR3 reads TGCGCCAGCAGCCGGCCCGGGACTAGCGGGAGCAATGAGCAGTTCTTC.

This clonotype was seen a single time. The chain joins TRBV20-1 to TRBJ2-1; 11 nucleotides align to TRBD2. The CDR3 loop spans 16 amino acids. After removal of 3 bases from V and 8 bases from J, the junction contained 12 bases not matched to a gene. In germline, CDR1 is DFQATT, CDR2 SNEGSKA (reference sequence). Here the CDR3 reads CSARDDTSGRGHEQFF. The DNA for the CDR3 is TGCAGTGCTAGGGACGATACTAGCGGGAGAGGGCATGAGCAGTTCTTC.

This chain connects TRBV6-1 to TRBJ2-5, with 9 bases lining up with TRBD1. The CDR3 sequence is 16 residues long. The germline gives CDR1 MNHNS, CDR2 SASEGT. V shed 5 bases, J shed 6 bases, and the junction held 13 bases outside the gene matches. DNA of the CDR3: TGTGCCAGCAGTCCTGACCGGGACAGGGTAAAACAGACCCAGTACTTC. Amino acid sequence: CASSPDRDRVKQTQYF.

This chain connects TRBV29-1 to TRBJ2-7; D might be TRBD1 (6 bases). The V end was cut by 0 bases, the J end by 1 base, with 10 bases between. From germline, CDR1 is SQVTM and CDR2 ANQGSEA. The CDR3 covers 14 residues. CDR3 loop: CSVEEGAQSYEQYF. The CDR3 region has the DNA TGCAGCGTTGAAGAGGGGGCACAGTCCTACGAGCAGTACTTC.

This clonotype was counted at least ten times. This rearrangement joins TRBV20-1 to TRBJ2-7; 10 nucleotides line up with TRBD1. This CDR3 is 14 amino acids long. Trimming at V came to 6 bases and at J to 2 bases, leaving 7 bases not matched to a gene. The germline V gene has CDR1 DFQATT and CDR2 SNEGSKA (reference sequence). As DNA, the CDR3 is TGCAGTGCCGATAGCGGACAGGGGGCCTACGAGCAGTACTTC. It encodes CSADSGQGAYEQYF.

This clonotype was recorded at least ten times. The V gene is TRBV3-1, the J gene TRBJ2-7, with 9 bases identical to TRBD1. Unmatched junction bases numbered 6, after V lost 1 base and J lost 8 bases. Looked up from germline, CDR1 is LGHDT and CDR2 is YNNKEL (reference sequence). The CDR3 runs 14 residues. The CDR3: CASSQGTGATKQYF. In DNA form, the CDR3 reads TGTGCCAGCAGCCAAGGGACAGGGGCTACGAAGCAGTACTTC.